The 24 T cell receptor beta chains reported below all come from one sample, sequenced in a study of early T cells in non-severe SARS-CoV-2 infection. TCRdb ran MiXCR on the 5' RACE reads and lists one entry per CDR3 protein. The sample has more than 75,000 distinct CDR3 sequences, less than 15% seen once; the top ten hold around 6%. Sequenced input: whole blood. The receptors stem from an adult who was a healthcare worker with PCR-confirmed SARS-CoV-2 infection or an uninfected control (not recorded which).

V and J are TRBV7-9 and TRBJ1-2; 9 bases agree with TRBD1. Germline V gene lookup returns CDR1 SEHNR and CDR2 FQNEAQ (reference sequence). V was pared by 5 bases and J by 4 bases, with 17 bases of the junction left unmatched. The CDR3 covers 18 residues. CDR3 region: CASSPFSQGQGSSYGYTF. CDR3 in DNA: TGTGCCAGCAGCCCCTTTTCCCAAGGACAGGGGTCCTCCTATGGCTACACCTTC.

This clonotype was observed a few times. The chain combines TRBV7-8 with TRBJ2-1; TRBD2 agrees at 9 bases. This CDR3 has 15 residues. Germline lookup yields CDR1 SGHVS and CDR2 FQNEAQ. V trimming: 5 bases; J trimming: 4 bases; junction bases outside the gene matches: 6. As DNA, the CDR3 is TGTGCCAGCAGCCTTCTTAGCGGGGGTTACAATGAGCAGTTCTTC. Protein: CASSLLSGGYNEQFF.

This clonotype came up a few times. The chain links TRBV19 to TRBJ2-6; 8 nucleotides line up with TRBD1. This CDR3 comprises 17 residues. Per germline, CDR1 LNHDA and CDR2 SQIVND (reference sequence). Germline trimming cut 6 bases from V and 2 bases from J; bases unmatched to any gene: 9. The CDR3 sequence is CASSRGQGEAGANVLTF. The CDR3 DNA reads TGTGCCAGTAGCAGAGGACAGGGAGAGGCTGGGGCCAACGTCCTGACTTTC.

This clonotype has just a few counts. J is TRBJ2-7 and V is TRBV13; possible D gene TRBD1, 6 bases. V was clipped by 5 bases and J by 8 bases, with 13 bases between them. The CDR3 contains 12 residues. Germline loops: CDR1 PRHDT, CDR2 FYEKMQ (reference sequence). CDR3 residues: CASSLRGSQQYF. The CDR3 DNA is TGTGCCAGCAGCCTCAGGGGTTCACAGCAGTACTTC.

This clonotype was counted ten times or more. The chain employs TRBV27 and TRBJ2-7; the D gene could be TRBD1 or TRBD2 (5 bases each). V lost 5 bases and J lost 2, with 10 bases in between. Germline V gene sequence: CDR1 MNHEY, CDR2 SMNVEV (reference sequence). The CDR3 length is 13 residues. CDR3 sequence: CASSPGTAYEQYF. In nucleotides, the CDR3 is TGTGCCAGCAGTCCCGGGACCGCCTACGAGCAGTACTTC.

Here the CDR3 DNA reads TGTGCCAGCAGTGACAGACAGGGGATCTTTTCACCCCTCCACTTT. This sequence encodes CASSDRQGIFSPLHF. The chain couples TRBV6-1 to TRBJ1-6; TRBD1 aligns across 8 bases. In germline, CDR1 is MNHNS, CDR2 SASEGT. With 3 bases clipped from V and 9 bases from J, the junction kept 7 bases outside the gene matches. This CDR3 has 15 amino acids.

This sequence joins TRBV4-2 and TRBJ2-3, with 10 bases fitting TRBD2. J gave up 6 bases and V 1 base, and 10 bases lay outside the gene matches. The CDR3 totals 17 residues. Germline V lookup: CDR1 LGHNA, CDR2 YNFKEQ. DNA of the CDR3: TGTGCCAGCAGCCAAGGGGCTAGCGGGGGTAATACGGATACGCAGTATTTT. This gives the protein CASSQGASGGNTDTQYF.

The chain uses TRBV7-2 and TRBJ1-1; TRBD1 matches 8 bases. The CDR3 loop spans 13 amino acids. CDR1 SGHTA and CDR2 FQGNSA come from the germline V gene. With 6 bases clipped from V and 4 bases from J, the junction kept 4 bases outside the gene matches. The DNA for the CDR3 is TGTGCCAGCAGAATGACAGGGGTCACTGAAGCTTTCTTT. It translates to CASRMTGVTEAFF.

The chain links TRBV2 to TRBJ2-1; no clear D. The V gene's germline CDR1 is SNHLY and CDR2 FYNNEI. This CDR3 has 13 residues. Between the trimmed V and J ends, which lost 4 bases and 6 bases, there was a span of 10 bases. DNA of the CDR3: TGTGCCAGCAGTGTATCGTTTAGCAATGAGCAGTTCTTC. Protein: CASSVSFSNEQFF.

V gene TRBV7-2 combines with J gene TRBJ2-5; the match to TRBD2 covers 9 bases. Looked up from germline, CDR1 is SGHTA and CDR2 is FQGNSA. J was trimmed by 5 bases and V by 4 bases; bases with no gene match: 11. This CDR3 has 16 residues. CDR3 coding DNA: TGTGCCAGCAGCTCACGCAGTAGCGGGAGTTTGGAGACCCAGTACTTC. Protein sequence: CASSSRSSGSLETQYF.

The gene calls are TRBV18 and TRBJ1-5; no clear D gene. The V end lost 2 bases, the J end lost 5 bases, and 10 bases lay between the germline ends. Germline values: CDR1 KGHSH, CDR2 LQKENI. There are 14 residues in the CDR3. DNA for the CDR3: TGTGCCAGCTCACCAGGCGGCCCTTATCAGCCCCAGCATTTT. Protein sequence: CASSPGGPYQPQHF.

This chain connects TRBV6-1 to TRBJ1-1; D gene unclear. Trimming left V 3 bases short and J 1 base short, with 9 bases between. There are 14 residues in the CDR3. Germline V gene sequence: CDR1 MNHNS, CDR2 SASEGT. CDR3 nucleotide sequence: TGTGCCAGCAGTGAGGGCTCCCCGAACACTGAAGCTTTCTTT. Its translation: CASSEGSPNTEAFF.

This clonotype was counted ten times or more. V usage is TRBV12-3 or TRBV12-4 and J usage is TRBJ1-6; 8 positions agree with TRBD1. J gave up 1 base and V 2 bases, and 4 bases lay outside the gene matches. There are 17 residues in the CDR3. CDR3 amino acids: CASSLTQGASYNSPLHF. The DNA of the CDR3 is TGTGCCAGCAGTTTAACGCAGGGGGCTTCCTATAATTCACCCCTCCACTTT.

This clonotype was counted at least ten times. The rearrangement links TRBV27 to TRBJ1-2; D is unresolved. The CDR3 is 13 residues long. V lost 2 bases to trimming and J lost 3 bases, with 7 bases between them. Germline CDR1 reads MNHEY; CDR2 reads SMNVEV (reference sequence). CDR3 sequence (DNA): TGTGCCAGCAGTTTAAGGCCGCACTATGGCTACACCTTC. It yields the protein CASSLRPHYGYTF.

This clonotype was recorded at least ten times. The V gene is TRBV20-1, the J gene TRBJ2-2; TRBD1 agrees at 11 bases. Trimming removed 4 bases from V and 6 bases from J; junction bases left unmatched: 4. CDR1 and CDR2 from the germline V gene are DFQATT and SNEGSKA (reference sequence). The CDR3 covers 14 residues. CDR3 coding DNA: TGCAGTGCTAAACCGGGACAGGGGGCCGGGGAGCTGTTTTTT. Translating gives CSAKPGQGAGELFF.

This clonotype has only a few counts. The chain recombines TRBV4-1 with TRBJ2-1; D is ambiguous. V was pared by 0 bases and J by 0 bases, with 9 bases between. Germline loops: CDR1 MGHRA, CDR2 YSYEKL. This CDR3 contains 16 residues. The CDR3 nucleotides are TGCGCCAGCAGCCAAGAGTCGAAGAGCTCCTACAATGAGCAGTTCTTC. Its translation is CASSQESKSSYNEQFF.

In nucleotides, the CDR3 is TGCAGCGTAAGCGGGGTTTCTGCGAGCTCCTACAATGAGCAGTTCTTC. Protein product: CSVSGVSASSYNEQFF. This chain connects TRBV29-1 to TRBJ2-1, with 7 bases that match TRBD2. V shed 6 bases, J shed 0 bases, and the junction held 11 bases outside the gene matches. Looked up from germline, CDR1 is SQVTM and CDR2 is ANQGSEA. CDR3 length: 16 amino acids.

The chain recombines TRBV27 with TRBJ2-2; TRBD1 is a possible D gene (6 bases). CDR3 length: 15 amino acids. Trimming took off 3 bases at V and 3 bases at J, with 11 bases between the two ends. Per germline, CDR1 MNHEY and CDR2 SMNVEV (reference sequence). The CDR3 nucleotides read TGTGCCAGCAGTTTTCGGGACACATACACCGGGGAGCTGTTTTTT. Its protein is CASSFRDTYTGELFF.

This clonotype has ten or more counts. V and J are TRBV29-1 and TRBJ2-3, with D unclear. The length of the CDR3 is 12 residues. V was trimmed by 3 bases and J by 2 bases, leaving 6 bases between them. The germline CDR1 and CDR2 sequences are SQVTM and ANQGSEA. The CDR3 DNA follows: TGCAGCGTTGATCACCACACAGATACGCAGTATTTT. It translates to CSVDHHTDTQYF.

This clonotype occurred many times. This chain joins TRBV29-1 and TRBJ2-3, with 7 positions matching TRBD1. From germline, CDR1 is SQVTM and CDR2 ANQGSEA. The CDR3 sequence is 12 residues long. J was trimmed by 4 bases and V by 7 bases; bases with no gene match: 5. The DNA for the CDR3 is TGCAGCGAGAGACAGGGTTCAGATACGCAGTATTTT. Its protein product is CSERQGSDTQYF.

The chain is built from TRBV29-1 and TRBJ2-2; possible D gene TRBD2, 5 bases. From germline, CDR1 is SQVTM and CDR2 ANQGSEA. V was shortened by 4 bases and J by 0 bases, with 9 bases between the two germline ends. The CDR3 covers 14 residues. CDR3 nucleotides: TGCAGCGTTGCGGGCGGGCCGAACACCGGGGAGCTGTTTTTT. Residues: CSVAGGPNTGELFF.

This clonotype was found a few times. The chain has TRBV7-2 and TRBJ2-3; perhaps TRBD2 as D (7 bases). Germline CDR1 and CDR2: SGHTA and FQGNSA. The V gene lost 8 bases and the J gene lost 4 bases, with 19 bases spanning the gap. The CDR3 covers 15 residues. The CDR3 DNA reads as TGTGCCAGCCAGGAGGGGGGGGGCTGGTCAGATACGCAGTATTTT. Encoded protein: CASQEGGGWSDTQYF.

This clonotype was seen a handful of times. The chain employs TRBV3-1 and TRBJ2-7; D is uncertain. Germline lookup yields CDR1 LGHDT and CDR2 YNNKEL (reference sequence). V was cut by 2 bases and J by 4 bases, with 3 bases left in between. CDR3 length: 11 residues. CDR3: CASSQHYEQYF. CDR3 bases: TGTGCCAGCAGCCAACATTACGAGCAGTACTTC.

The chain couples TRBV7-2 to TRBJ2-1; D could derive from TRBD1 or TRBD2 (6 bases each). The CDR3 is 16 residues long. Germline V lookup: CDR1 SGHTA, CDR2 FQGNSA. The V gene lost 5 bases and the J gene lost 3 bases, with 17 bases spanning the gap. The CDR3 loop is CASSRPGAGSYNEQFF. The CDR3 coding sequence is TGTGCCAGCAGCCGACCGGGGGCGGGTAGCTACAATGAGCAGTTCTTC.